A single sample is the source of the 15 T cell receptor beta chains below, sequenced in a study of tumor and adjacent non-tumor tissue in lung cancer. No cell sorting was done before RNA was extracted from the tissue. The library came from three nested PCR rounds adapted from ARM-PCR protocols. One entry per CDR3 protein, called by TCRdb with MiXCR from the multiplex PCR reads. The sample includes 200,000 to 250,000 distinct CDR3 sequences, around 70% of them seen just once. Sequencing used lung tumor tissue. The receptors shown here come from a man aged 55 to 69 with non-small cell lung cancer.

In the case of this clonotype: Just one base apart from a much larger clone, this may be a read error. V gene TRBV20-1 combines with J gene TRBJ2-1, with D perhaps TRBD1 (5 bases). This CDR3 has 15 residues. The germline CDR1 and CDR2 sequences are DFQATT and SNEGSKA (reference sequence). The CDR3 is CSASPRAVSYNEHFF. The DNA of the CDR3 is TGCAGTGCTAGCCCCAGGGCCGTCTCCTACAATGAGCATTTCTTC.

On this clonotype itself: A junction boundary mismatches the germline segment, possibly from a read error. DNA of the CDR3: TGTACCGGCAGCCAGAGACTAGCGGGAGAGACCCATTACTTC. Translating it yields CTGSQRLAGETHYF. V is TRBV4-2 and J is TRBJ2-5; 12 positions match TRBD2. The CDR3 has 14 amino acids. CDR1 LGHNA and CDR2 YNFKEQ come from the germline V gene.

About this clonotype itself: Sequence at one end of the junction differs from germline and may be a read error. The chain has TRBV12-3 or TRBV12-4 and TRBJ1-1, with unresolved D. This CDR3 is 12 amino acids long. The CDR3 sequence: CVSNEDHTEVFF. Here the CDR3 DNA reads TGTGTCAGCAACGAGGACCACACTGAAGTTTTCTTT.

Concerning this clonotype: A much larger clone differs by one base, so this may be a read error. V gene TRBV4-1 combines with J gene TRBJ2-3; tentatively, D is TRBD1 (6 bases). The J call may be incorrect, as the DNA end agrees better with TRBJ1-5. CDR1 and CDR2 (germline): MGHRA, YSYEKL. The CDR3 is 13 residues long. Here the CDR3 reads CASSQDRGRMQHF. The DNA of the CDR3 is TGCGCCAGCAGCCAAGATCGGGGGCGGATGCAGCATTTT.

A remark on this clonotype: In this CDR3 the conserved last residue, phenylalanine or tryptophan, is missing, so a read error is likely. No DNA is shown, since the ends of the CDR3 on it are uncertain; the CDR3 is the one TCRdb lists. CDR3: CASSLDRGTEVFL. The V and J genes are TRBV5-5 and TRBJ1-1; the D call in the table, TRBD1, was not verified against the DNA. The germline gives CDR1 SGHKS, CDR2 YYEKEE (reference sequence). The CDR3 is 13 amino acids in total, end residues counted.

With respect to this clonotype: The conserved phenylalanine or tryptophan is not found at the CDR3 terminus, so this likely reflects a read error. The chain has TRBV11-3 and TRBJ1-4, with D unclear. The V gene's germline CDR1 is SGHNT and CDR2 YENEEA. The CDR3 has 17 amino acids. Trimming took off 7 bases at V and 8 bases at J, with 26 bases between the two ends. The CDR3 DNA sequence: TGTGCCAGCAACATCTCTAAGTGGGGAAGCGGACGGGAAAAACTGTTTCTT. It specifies CASNISKWGSGREKLFL.

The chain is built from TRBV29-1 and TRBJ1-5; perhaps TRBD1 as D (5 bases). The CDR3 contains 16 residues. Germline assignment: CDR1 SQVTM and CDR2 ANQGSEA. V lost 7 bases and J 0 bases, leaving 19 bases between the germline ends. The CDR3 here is CSDSTGASFSNQPQHF. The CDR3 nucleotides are TGCAGCGATTCTACCGGGGCCAGTTTTAGCAATCAGCCCCAGCATTTT. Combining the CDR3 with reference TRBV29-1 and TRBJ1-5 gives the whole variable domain SAVISQKPSRDICQRGTSLTIQCQVDSQVTMMFWYRQQPGQSLTLIATANQGSEATYESGFVIDKFPISRPNLTFSTLTVSNMSPEDSSIYLCSDSTGASFSNQPQHFGDGTRLSIL.

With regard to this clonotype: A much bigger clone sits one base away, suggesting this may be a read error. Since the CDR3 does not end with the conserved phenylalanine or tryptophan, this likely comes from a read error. The CDR3 nucleotides are TGTGCCAGCACACGCGTAGGAGGTGAGCAGTTCTTG. Its translation is CASTRVGGEQFL. The chain links TRBV6-6 to TRBJ2-1; perhaps TRBD2 as D (5 bases). The germline V gene has CDR1 MNHNY and CDR2 SVGAGI (reference sequence). CDR3 length: 12 residues. Trimming stripped 7 bases from V and 9 bases from J, with 13 bases between.

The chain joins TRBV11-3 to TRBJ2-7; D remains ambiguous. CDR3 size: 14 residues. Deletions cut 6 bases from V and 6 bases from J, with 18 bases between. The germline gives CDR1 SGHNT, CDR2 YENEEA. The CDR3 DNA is TGTGCCAGCAGTATAGTCAGCTCCACCGCCGAGCAGTACTTC. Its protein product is CASSIVSSTAEQYF.

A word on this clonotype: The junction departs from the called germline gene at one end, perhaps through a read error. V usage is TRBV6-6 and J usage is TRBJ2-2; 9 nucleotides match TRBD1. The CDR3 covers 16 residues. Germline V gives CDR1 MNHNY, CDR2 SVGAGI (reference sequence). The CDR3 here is CASSFPGTGWIGELFF. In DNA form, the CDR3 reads TGTGCCAGCAGTTTCCCCGGGACAGGGTGGATCGGGGAGTTGTTTTTT.

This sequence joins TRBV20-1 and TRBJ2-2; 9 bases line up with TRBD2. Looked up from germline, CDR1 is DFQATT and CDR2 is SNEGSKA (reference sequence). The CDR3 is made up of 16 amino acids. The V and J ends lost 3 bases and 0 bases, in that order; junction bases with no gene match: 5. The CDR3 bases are TGCAGTGCTAGGAAAGCGGGGGGCACGAACACCGGGGAGCTGTTTTTT. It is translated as CSARKAGGTNTGELFF.

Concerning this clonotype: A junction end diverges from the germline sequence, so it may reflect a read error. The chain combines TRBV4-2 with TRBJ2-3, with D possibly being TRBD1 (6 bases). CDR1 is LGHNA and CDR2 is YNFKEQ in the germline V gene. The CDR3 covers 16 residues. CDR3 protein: CVSSQDRAGGTDTQYF. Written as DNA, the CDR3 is TGTGTCAGCAGCCAAGATCGGGCAGGGGGCACAGATACGCAGTATTTT.

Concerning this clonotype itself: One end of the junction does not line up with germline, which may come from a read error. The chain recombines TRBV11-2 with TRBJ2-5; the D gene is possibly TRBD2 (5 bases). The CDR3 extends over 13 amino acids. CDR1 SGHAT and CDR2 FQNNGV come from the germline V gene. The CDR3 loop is CASSLGRREIQYF. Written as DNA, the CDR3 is TGTGCCAGCAGCTTAGGGAGGCGAGAGATCCAGTACTTC.

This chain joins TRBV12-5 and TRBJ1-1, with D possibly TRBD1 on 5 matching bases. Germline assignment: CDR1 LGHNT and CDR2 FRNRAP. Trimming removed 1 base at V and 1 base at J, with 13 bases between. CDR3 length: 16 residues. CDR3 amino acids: CASGLAPRTSNTEAFF. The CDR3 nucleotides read TGTGCTAGTGGTTTGGCTCCCCGGACATCGAACACTGAAGCTTTCTTT. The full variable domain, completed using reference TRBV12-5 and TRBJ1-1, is DARVTQTPRHKVTEMGQEVTMRCQPILGHNTVFWYRQTMMQGLELLAYFRNRAPLDDSGMPKDRFSAEMPDATLATLKIQPSEPRDSAVYFCASGLAPRTSNTEAFFGQGTRLTVV.

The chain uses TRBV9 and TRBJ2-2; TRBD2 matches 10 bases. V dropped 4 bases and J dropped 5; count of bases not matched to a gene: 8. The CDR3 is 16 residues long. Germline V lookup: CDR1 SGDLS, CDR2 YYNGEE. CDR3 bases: TGTGCCAGCAGCCCTCTTTTAGCGGGGGGAACCGGGGAGCTGTTTTTT. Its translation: CASSPLLAGGTGELFF.